The rows below give T cell receptor beta chains drawn from one sample of a study of CD8 T cells in ankylosing spondylitis. Each CDR3 protein gets one entry after TCRdb re-called the 5' RACE reads with MiXCR. This repertoire shows some 290,000 distinct CDR3 sequences, around 20% found once; its top ten account for less than 9%. The sequenced material came from blood, either unsorted or a sorted T cell fraction (not recorded which). These receptors were collected from a male donor with ankylosing spondylitis or in good health (not recorded which). Each CDR3 is given with its conserved first and last residue. The D gene is left open where the match is weak. Clone size appears in some rows only: once, few, many, or a class for an expanded clone.

CDR3: CATSRPGQDFWRYTEQFF
DNA: TGTGCCACCAGCAGACCGGGACAGGACTTTTGGCGGTACACTGAGCAGTTCTTC
J: TRBJ2-1
V: TRBV15
size: NA
D: TRBD1

CDR3: CAISPQLSGRERNEQFF
DNA: TGTGCCATCAGTCCCCAACTTAGCGGGAGAGAGCGGAATGAGCAGTTCTTC
J: TRBJ2-1
V: TRBV10-3
size: few
D: TRBD2

CDR3: CASSLRGLPPDTQYF
DNA: TGCGCCAGCAGCTTGAGAGGACTCCCTCCAGATACGCAGTATTTT
J: TRBJ2-3
V: TRBV5-1
size: few
D: NA

CDR3: CASSFGQADAGELFF
DNA: TGCGCCAGCAGCTTCGGACAGGCCGACGCCGGGGAGCTGTTTTTT
J: TRBJ2-2
V: TRBV5-1
size: few
D: TRBD1

CDR3: CASIRHQNTGELFF
DNA: TGTGCCAGCATCCGACACCAGAACACCGGGGAGCTGTTTTTT
J: TRBJ2-2
V: TRBV6-1
size: NA
D: NA

CDR3: CASSRAKNIQYF
DNA: TGCGCCTCCAGCAGGGCCAAAAACATTCAGTACTTC
J: TRBJ2-4
V: TRBV10-1
size: NA
D: NA

CDR3: CASSGGLVVTDTQYF
DNA: TGCGCCAGCAGCGGGGGACTAGTCGTCACAGATACGCAGTATTTT
J: TRBJ2-3
V: TRBV5-1
size: NA
D: TRBD2

CDR3: CASSLGGGTGELFF
DNA: TGTGCCAGCAGCTTAGGGGGGGGCACCGGGGAGCTGTTTTTT
J: TRBJ2-2
V: TRBV7-2
size: few
D: TRBD2

CDR3: CASSVGANQPQHF
DNA: TGTGCCAGCAGTGTTGGCGCGAATCAGCCCCAGCATTTT
J: TRBJ1-5
V: TRBV2
size: NA
D: NA

CDR3: CASSENLADTNTGELFF
DNA: TGCGCCAGCAGTGAGAACCTAGCGGACACGAACACCGGGGAGCTGTTTTTT
J: TRBJ2-2
V: TRBV10-2
size: few
D: TRBD2

CDR3: CSVETSRANTDTQYF
DNA: TGCAGCGTTGAAACCTCCCGGGCAAACACAGATACGCAGTATTTT
J: TRBJ2-3
V: TRBV29-1
size: few
D: NA

CDR3: CASSLRGGVNTGELFF
DNA: TGTGCCAGCAGTTTGCGTGGAGGGGTGAACACCGGGGAGCTGTTTTTT
J: TRBJ2-2
V: TRBV27
size: few
D: NA

CDR3: CASSLVSGTGPSGNTIYF
DNA: TGTGCCAGCAGCTTAGTATCGGGGACAGGGCCATCAGGAAACACCATATATTTT
J: TRBJ1-3
V: TRBV7-6
size: NA
D: TRBD1

CDR3: CASSPGQPRLNTEAFF
DNA: TGTGCCAGCAGCCCGGGACAGCCCCGCCTGAACACTGAAGCTTTCTTT
J: TRBJ1-1
V: TRBV12-3/TRBV12-4
size: NA
D: TRBD1

CDR3: CASSLASGSPSGELFF
DNA: TGCGCCAGCAGCTTGGCTAGCGGGAGTCCGTCCGGGGAGCTGTTTTTT
J: TRBJ2-2
V: TRBV5-1
size: few
D: TRBD2

CDR3: CATSRGLASPPDTQYF
DNA: TGTGCCACCAGCAGAGGACTAGCCTCTCCCCCCGATACGCAGTATTTT
J: TRBJ2-3
V: TRBV15
size: few
D: TRBD2

CDR3: CASSEVGGNTGELFF
DNA: TGCGCCAGCAGTGAAGTGGGGGGGAACACCGGGGAGCTGTTTTTT
J: TRBJ2-2
V: TRBV10-2
size: many
D: NA

CDR3: CASSFDRGGEKLFF
DNA: TGTGCCAGCAGTTTTGACAGGGGCGGTGAAAAACTGTTTTTT
J: TRBJ1-4
V: TRBV6-5
size: few
D: TRBD1

CDR3: CASSRAGDKTDTQYF
DNA: TGCGCCAGCAGCCGAGCGGGGGATAAAACAGATACGCAGTATTTT
J: TRBJ2-3
V: TRBV5-1
size: NA
D: TRBD2

CDR3: CSVEYLDEQFF
DNA: TGCAGCGTTGAATATCTCGATGAGCAGTTCTTC
J: TRBJ2-1
V: TRBV29-1
size: many
D: NA

CDR3: CASSLGLARTIEQFF
DNA: TGTGCCAGCAGTTTAGGTCTAGCCCGGACAATTGAGCAGTTCTTC
J: TRBJ2-1
V: TRBV12-3/TRBV12-4
size: few
D: NA

CDR3: CASSLAVQRGTEAFF
DNA: TGCGCCAGCAGCTTGGCCGTGCAAAGGGGGACTGAAGCTTTCTTT
J: TRBJ1-1
V: TRBV5-1
size: NA
D: NA

CDR3: CASSPTPTNEQFF
DNA: TGTGCCAGCAGCCCGACTCCTACCAATGAGCAGTTCTTC
J: TRBJ2-1
V: TRBV12-3/TRBV12-4
size: NA
D: NA

CDR3: CASSRVSGRVYNEQFF
DNA: TGCGCCAGCAGCCGAGTGTCGGGGAGGGTATACAATGAGCAGTTCTTC
J: TRBJ2-1
V: TRBV5-1
size: NA
D: TRBD2

CDR3: CASSLGQGSETQYF
DNA: TGCGCCAGCAGCTTGGGGCAGGGAAGCGAGACCCAGTACTTC
J: TRBJ2-5
V: TRBV5-1
size: NA
D: NA

CDR3: CASSPYDSVIYGYTF
DNA: TGTGCCAGCAGCCCCTACGACAGCGTCATCTATGGCTACACCTTC
J: TRBJ1-2
V: TRBV5-6
size: NA
D: NA

CDR3: CSVNTGELFF
DNA: TGCAGCGTTAACACCGGGGAGCTGTTTTTT
J: TRBJ2-2
V: TRBV29-1
size: many
D: NA

CDR3: CASSQEGKGPRANVLTF
DNA: TGTGCCAGCAGCCAAGAGGGAAAGGGGCCCAGGGCCAACGTCCTGACTTTC
J: TRBJ2-6
V: TRBV14
size: few
D: NA

CDR3: CASSYARREGTGELFF
DNA: TGTGCCAGCAGCTATGCCAGGCGGGAAGGGACCGGGGAGCTGTTTTTT
J: TRBJ2-2
V: TRBV11-1
size: NA
D: NA

CDR3: CASSLSLAGADTQYF
DNA: TGTGCCAGCAGCCTGAGCCTAGCGGGAGCAGATACGCAGTATTTT
J: TRBJ2-3
V: TRBV5-6
size: many
D: TRBD2

CDR3: CAWKGNTGELFF
DNA: TGTGCCTGGAAAGGGAACACCGGGGAGCTGTTTTTT
J: TRBJ2-2
V: TRBV30
size: NA
D: NA

CDR3: CASSVVEGAYTEAFF
DNA: TGTGCCAGCAGCGTAGTTGAAGGCGCTTACACTGAAGCTTTCTTT
J: TRBJ1-1
V: TRBV9
size: few
D: NA

CDR3: CSLSPGRITDTQYF
DNA: TGCAGCCTGTCCCCGGGACGGATCACAGATACGCAGTATTTT
J: TRBJ2-3
V: TRBV29-1
size: few
D: NA

CDR3: CATSGTVGGYTF
DNA: TGTGCCACCAGTGGTACGGTAGGAGGCTACACCTTC
J: TRBJ1-2
V: TRBV24-1
size: few
D: NA

CDR3: CSVGQGGINEQFF
DNA: TGCAGCGTTGGACAGGGAGGGATCAATGAGCAGTTCTTC
J: TRBJ2-1
V: TRBV29-1
size: NA
D: NA

CDR3: CATLGGRDRGSGTQYF
DNA: TGTGCCACCCTCGGGGGCCGGGACAGGGGGTCAGGGACCCAGTACTTC
J: TRBJ2-5
V: TRBV10-3
size: few
D: TRBD1

CDR3: CASSMKLGQRNNYGYTF
DNA: TGCGCCAGCAGCATGAAATTGGGACAGAGGAATAACTATGGCTACACCTTC
J: TRBJ1-2
V: TRBV5-1
size: many
D: TRBD1

CDR3: CATSVGYQETQYF
DNA: TGTGCCACCAGTGTGGGGTACCAAGAGACCCAGTACTTC
J: TRBJ2-5
V: TRBV15
size: many
D: NA

CDR3: CASSLAGVGNEQFF
DNA: TGTGCCAGCAGTTTAGCGGGAGTGGGCAATGAGCAGTTCTTC
J: TRBJ2-1
V: TRBV12-3/TRBV12-4
size: many
D: NA

CDR3: CSAAPVGDTQYF
DNA: TGCAGTGCTGCCCCCGTGGGAGATACGCAGTATTTT
J: TRBJ2-3
V: TRBV20-1
size: NA
D: NA

CDR3: CASSLAIGEQFF
DNA: TGTGCCAGCAGTTTGGCGATCGGTGAGCAGTTCTTC
J: TRBJ2-1
V: TRBV27
size: NA
D: NA

CDR3: CSVGAGRSSYNEQFF
DNA: TGCAGCGTGGGAGCGGGAAGATCCTCCTACAATGAGCAGTTCTTC
J: TRBJ2-1
V: TRBV29-1
size: NA
D: TRBD2

CDR3: CASSYTGNNSPLHF
DNA: TGTGCCAGCAGTTATACAGGAAACAATTCACCCCTCCACTTT
J: TRBJ1-6
V: TRBV6-5
size: few
D: NA

CDR3: CASRLAGDPRDEQFF
DNA: TGTGCCAGCCGCTTAGCGGGGGACCCTCGGGATGAGCAGTTCTTC
J: TRBJ2-1
V: TRBV12-3/TRBV12-4
size: NA
D: TRBD2

CDR3: CASTTGTGTTNEKLFF
DNA: TGTGCCAGCACCACCGGGACAGGAACAACTAATGAAAAACTGTTTTTT
J: TRBJ1-4
V: TRBV12-3/TRBV12-4
size: many
D: TRBD1

CDR3: CATSKGQTLSYNEQFF
DNA: TGTGCCACCAGCAAGGGACAAACCCTTTCCTACAATGAGCAGTTCTTC
J: TRBJ2-1
V: TRBV15
size: NA
D: NA

CDR3: CASSQNRQETQYF
DNA: TGTGCCAGCAGCCAGAACCGCCAGGAGACCCAGTACTTC
J: TRBJ2-5
V: TRBV16
size: NA
D: NA

CDR3: CASSRTSGRVRNEQFF
DNA: TGTGCCAGCAGCCGGACTAGCGGGAGGGTTAGGAATGAGCAGTTCTTC
J: TRBJ2-1
V: TRBV7-2
size: NA
D: TRBD2

CDR3: CASSFLGSDTSPLHF
DNA: TGTGCCAGCAGTTTCTTGGGCAGTGATACTTCACCCCTCCACTTT
J: TRBJ1-6
V: TRBV12-3/TRBV12-4
size: few
D: NA

CDR3: CASSSRAGYGYTF
DNA: TGTGCCAGCAGTTCCAGGGCAGGATATGGCTACACCTTC
J: TRBJ1-2
V: TRBV28
size: few
D: NA